This T cell receptor beta chain was sequenced during a study of early T cells in non-severe SARS-CoV-2 infection. Study-level results: A preference for anti-spike CD8 responses marked VDJdb matching, which missed private and CD4 specificities.

Unique molecular identifiers (one per individual cDNA molecule) were attached. TCRdb re-analysed the 5' RACE reads in MiXCR, keeping a single row per CDR3 protein. The sample has over 30,000 distinct CDR3 sequences; around 7% are singletons. This clonotype was detected ten times or more. Its cognate antigen is unknown. This clonotype originated in an adult who was a healthcare worker with PCR-confirmed SARS-CoV-2 infection or an uninfected control (not recorded which). The starting material was whole blood, obtained at baseline.

The CDR3 region is CAISGTGGAGANVLTF. As DNA, the CDR3 is TGTGCCATCTCCGGGACAGGGGGTGCTGGGGCCAACGTCCTGACTTTC. The chain recombines TRBV10-3 with TRBJ2-6; 11 positions match TRBD1. V was pared by 8 bases and J by 2 bases, with 5 bases of the junction left unmatched. The CDR3 length is 16 residues. Germline CDR1 ENHRY, CDR2 SYGVKD.